The 29 T cell receptor beta chains below come from one sample, sequenced in a study of blood T cell repertoires in COVID-19. Profiling relied on immunoSEQ multiplex PCR, and the TCRdb table lists in-frame clones only, not all of them. The sample consists of fewer than 350,000 clones, around four fifths of them appearing once. The sequencing sample was made of peripheral blood. Source of these receptors: a woman in her fifties or sixties with active or convalescent COVID-19.

This clone appeared once. The chain employs TRBV10-3 and TRBJ1-2; D is perhaps TRBD1 (5 bases). The ends were cut back, 6 bases at V and 6 bases at J, with 17 bases in the middle. The CDR3 covers 14 residues. CDR1 ENHRY and CDR2 SYGVKD come from the germline V gene. The CDR3 coding sequence is TGTGCCATCAGACCTAGGGGCGGGGAGGATGGCTACACCTTC. Amino acids: CAIRPRGGEDGYTF.

The chain combines TRBV3-1 (or the pseudogene TRBV3-2) with TRBJ1-2; D not certain. The V end was cut by 0 bases, the J end by 5 bases, with 10 bases between. CDR1 is LGHDT and CDR2 is YNNKEL in the germline V gene (reference sequence). CDR3 length equals 14 residues. The CDR3 DNA is TGTGCCAGCAGCCAAGATTTGGGCCCGTATGGCTACACCTTC. It specifies CASSQDLGPYGYTF.

This chain uses TRBV7-2 with TRBJ2-7, with D tentatively TRBD2 (5 bases). This CDR3 region has 15 residues. From germline, CDR1 is SGHTA and CDR2 FQGNSA. Trimming pared 1 base from V and 3 bases from J, leaving 13 bases between. CDR3 sequence reads: CASSLEGSVGYEQYF. DNA of the CDR3: TGTGCCAGCAGCTTAGAAGGGAGCGTGGGCTACGAGCAGTACTTC.

This rearrangement joins TRBV7-9 to TRBJ1-1; D ambiguous. Germline V CDR1 and CDR2: SEHNR, FQNEAQ (reference sequence). The CDR3 has 16 residues. Trimming cost V 5 bases and J 0 bases, with 16 bases left between them. For the CDR3, the DNA is TGTGCCAGCAGCCAACGGAGGGTCCGCATGAACACTGAAGCTTTCTTT. Amino acid sequence: CASSQRRVRMNTEAFF.

The CDR3 here is CASSSQGGGSYNSPLHF. The CDR3, as DNA: TGTGCCAGCAGCTCGCAGGGAGGAGGCTCCTATAATTCACCCCTCCACTTT. This chain uses TRBV7-9 with TRBJ1-6, with a tentative D call TRBD1 (5 bases). The germline V gene has CDR1 SEHNR and CDR2 FQNEAQ (reference sequence). This CDR3 has 17 amino acids. V lost 4 bases and J lost 0, with 13 bases in between.

The CDR3 nucleotides read TGTGCCACCACGGGACAGCCGAATAGCAATCAGCCCCAGCATTTT. As protein: CATTGQPNSNQPQHF. The chain joins TRBV19 to TRBJ1-5; TRBD1 agrees at 7 bases. V dropped 10 bases and J dropped 0; count of bases not matched to a gene: 9. Per germline, CDR1 LNHDA and CDR2 SQIVND (reference sequence). There are 15 residues in the CDR3.

The rearrangement uses TRBV6-1 and TRBJ2-5; TRBD2 matches 8 bases. The CDR3 totals 14 residues. V lost 1 base and J lost 6; bases outside the gene matches: 4. Germline CDR1 reads MNHNS; CDR2 reads SASEGT. The CDR3 here is CASSEEAGDQTQYF. The DNA of the CDR3 is TGTGCCAGCAGTGAAGAAGCGGGAGACCAGACCCAGTACTTC.

This rearrangement joins TRBV6-1 to TRBJ2-6, with D hard to call. The CDR3 has 18 amino acids. The germline gives CDR1 MNHNS, CDR2 SASEGT. The V and J ends lost 2 bases and 0 bases respectively, with 14 bases between them. CDR3 in DNA: TGTGCCAGCAGTGAATTGCGGAAAATTCTCTCTGGGGCCAACGTCCTGACTTTC. As protein: CASSELRKILSGANVLTF.

The chain is built from TRBV27 and TRBJ2-2; 10 positions match TRBD2. Germline V gene data show CDR1 as MNHEY and CDR2 as SMNVEV (reference sequence). V was clipped by 6 bases and J by 7 bases; unmatched bases: 11. The CDR3 is 16 amino acids. This CDR3 is CASRPGAGGPGGELFF. The CDR3 coding sequence is TGTGCCAGCAGGCCCGGAGCGGGAGGGCCTGGCGGGGAGCTGTTTTTT.

The genes are TRBV2 and TRBJ2-7; 7 bases are a match to TRBD2. Germline CDR1 reads SNHLY; CDR2 reads FYNNEI. J was trimmed by 2 bases and V by 11 bases; bases with no gene match: 9. This CDR3 comprises 13 residues. Here the CDR3 DNA reads TGTGCCTCTATGTTTGGGGGGGCCTACGAGCAGTACTTC. The encoded protein is CASMFGGAYEQYF. Using reference TRBV2 and TRBJ2-7 for the parts outside the CDR3, the full variable domain is EPEVTQTPSHQVTQMGQEVILRCVPISNHLYFYWYRQILGQKVEFLVSFYNNEISEKSEIFDDQFSVERPDGSNFTLKIRSTKLEDSAMYFCASMFGGAYEQYFGPGTRLTVT.

Only one count was recorded for this clone. The chain carries TRBV9 and TRBJ2-2; a weak D match, TRBD2 (6 bases). Germline CDR1 is SGDLS and CDR2 is YYNGEE. CDR3 size: 16 residues. Trimming took off 3 bases at V and 5 bases at J, with 17 bases between the two ends. CDR3: CASSGTTAKWTGELFF. The CDR3 DNA follows: TGTGCCAGCAGCGGGACTACCGCCAAGTGGACCGGGGAGCTGTTTTTT.

The J gene is TRBJ2-2, the V gene TRBV19; tentatively, D is TRBD1 (5 bases). CDR1 LNHDA and CDR2 SQIVND come from the germline V gene (reference sequence). CDR3 length equals 13 residues. V lost 9 bases, J lost 2 bases, and 10 bases lay in between. The CDR3: CASQGLNTGELFF. CDR3 coding DNA: TGTGCCAGCCAGGGCCTTAACACCGGGGAGCTGTTTTTT.

The rearrangement joins TRBV24-1 to TRBJ2-2; maybe TRBD2 (7 bases). V dropped 7 bases and J dropped 6 bases, with 14 bases sitting between them. CDR1 is KGHDR, CDR2 SFDVKD, per germline. CDR3 length: 14 residues. The CDR3 loop is CATSPRGGAGELFF. CDR3 coding DNA: TGTGCCACCAGCCCGAGGGGGGGGGCCGGGGAGCTGTTTTTT.

V gene TRBV20-1 combines with J gene TRBJ2-7, with a weak D call TRBD1 (5 bases). Germline CDR1 is DFQATT and CDR2 is SNEGSKA (reference sequence). The CDR3 sequence is 10 residues long. This CDR3 reads CSEGVYEQYF. CDR3 sequence (DNA): TGCAGCGAAGGGGTCTACGAGCAGTACTTC.

This clone was detected once. The rearrangement joins TRBV5-1 to TRBJ2-7; TRBD1 aligns across 7 bases. V shed 1 base and J 1 base; nucleotides not matched to a gene: 2. Germline assignment: CDR1 SGHRS and CDR2 YFSETQ. The CDR3 length is 14 residues. The CDR3 DNA reads TGCGCCAGCAGCTTGACACAGGGGTCCTACGAGCAGTACTTC. Its protein product is CASSLTQGSYEQYF.

The J gene is TRBJ2-1, the V gene TRBV18; 8 bases agree with TRBD2. Germline lookup yields CDR1 KGHSH and CDR2 LQKENI. The CDR3 runs to 18 residues. The V segment lost 3 bases and the J segment 1 base; nucleotides outside the gene matches: 11. The CDR3 protein is CASSPIALAEGSYNEQFF. In DNA, the CDR3 is TGTGCCAGCTCACCTATAGCACTAGCGGAGGGATCCTACAATGAGCAGTTCTTC.

This clone came up once. V usage is TRBV5-4 and J usage is TRBJ1-2; the D gene is possibly TRBD1 (5 bases). The V gene's germline CDR1 is SGHNT and CDR2 YYREEE (reference sequence). This CDR3 comprises 15 residues. With 4 bases removed from V and 4 bases from J, the gap between germline ends came to 17 bases. For the CDR3, the DNA is TGTGCCAGCAGCCCTACCGCCGACAGCGTCTATGGCTACACCTTC. Residues: CASSPTADSVYGYTF.

The chain recombines TRBV3-1 (or the pseudogene TRBV3-2) with TRBJ1-1; D gene uncertain. The CDR3 covers 12 residues. Germline loops: CDR1 LGHDT, CDR2 YNNKEL (reference sequence). Between the trimmed V and J ends, which lost 8 bases and 4 bases, there was a span of 11 bases. In DNA, the CDR3 is TGTGCCAGCTGCAGACTCGGCACTGAAGCTTTCTTT. Protein: CASCRLGTEAFF.

The V gene is TRBV7-9, the J gene TRBJ2-5, with TRBD2 matching over 10 bases. CDR1 and CDR2 (germline): SEHNR, FQNEAQ (reference sequence). There are 16 residues in the CDR3. The V gene end was trimmed by 1 base and the J gene end by 5 bases; junction bases not matched to a gene: 7. The CDR3: CASSLGGAGGLETQYF. Written as DNA, the CDR3 is TGTGCCAGCAGCTTAGGAGGAGCGGGAGGGTTGGAGACCCAGTACTTC.

In this sample, this clone turned up a few times. The chain joins TRBV4-1 to TRBJ1-1, with D hard to call. V gave up 5 bases and J gave up 6 bases, with 10 bases separating them. The CDR3 spans 12 residues. In germline, CDR1 is MGHRA, CDR2 YSYEKL. The CDR3 region has the DNA TGCGCCAGCAGCTCTGGAGTCGCTGAAGCTTTCTTT. Its protein is CASSSGVAEAFF.

The V and J genes are TRBV11-2 and TRBJ2-1; 8 bases fit TRBD2. Germline CDR1 is SGHAT and CDR2 is FQNNGV. Losses at the gene ends were 2 bases for V and 4 bases for J; bases not matched to a gene: 4. CDR3 length equals 15 residues. The CDR3 reads CASSLIRGGYNEQFF. DNA of the CDR3: TGTGCCAGCAGCTTAATCCGGGGGGGTTACAATGAGCAGTTCTTC.

J is TRBJ2-3 and V is TRBV5-1; 14 bases fit TRBD2. V trimming: 4 bases; J trimming: 6 bases; junction bases outside the gene matches: 7. This CDR3 has 16 residues. Per the germline V gene, CDR1 is SGHRS and CDR2 is YFSETQ. The CDR3 reads CASSGLAGGRYDTQYF. The CDR3 nucleotides read TGCGCCAGCAGCGGACTAGCGGGAGGTCGGTACGATACGCAGTATTTT.

This clone was detected once. The rearrangement links TRBV19 to TRBJ2-2; 10 positions agree with TRBD2. J lost 7 bases, V lost 2 bases, and 4 bases had no gene match. Germline V CDR1 and CDR2: LNHDA, SQIVND (reference sequence). CDR3 size: 15 residues. The CDR3 protein is CASSILAGVVGELFF. CDR3 coding DNA: TGTGCCAGTAGTATACTAGCGGGAGTAGTCGGGGAGCTGTTTTTT.

This rearrangement joins TRBV12-3 or TRBV12-4 to TRBJ2-7; D might be TRBD2 (6 bases). This CDR3 is 13 amino acids long. The V end was cut by 3 bases, the J end by 1 base, with 7 bases between. CDR3 loop: CASSLEGSYEQYF. DNA for the CDR3: TGTGCCAGCAGTTTGGAGGGGTCCTACGAGCAGTACTTC.

The chain combines TRBV15 with TRBJ1-2, with D unresolved. Germline loops: CDR1 LNHNV, CDR2 YYDKDF (reference sequence). The V end lost 2 bases, the J end lost 1 base, and 5 bases lay between the germline ends. This CDR3 has 13 amino acids. The CDR3 DNA follows: TGTGCCACCAGCAGACAGGTTAACTATGGCTACACCTTC. The encoded protein is CATSRQVNYGYTF.

J is TRBJ2-1 and V is TRBV7-8; TRBD1 aligns across 11 bases. V trimming: 5 bases; J trimming: 12 bases; junction bases outside the gene matches: 15. In germline, CDR1 is SGHVS, CDR2 FQNEAQ. CDR3 size: 16 residues. The CDR3 DNA follows: TGTGCCAGCAGCCTACTTCCGGGACAGGGGGATCGGTGGCAGTTCTTC. Protein: CASSLLPGQGDRWQFF.

This chain uses TRBV11-2 with TRBJ2-1, with 11 bases lining up with TRBD1. CDR3 size: 16 residues. Germline CDR1 reads SGHAT; CDR2 reads FQNNGV. Germline trimming cut 3 bases from V and 4 bases from J; bases unmatched to any gene: 5. CDR3 protein: CASSFGGTGGYNEQFF. The CDR3 DNA follows: TGTGCCAGCAGCTTTGGTGGGACAGGGGGTTACAATGAGCAGTTCTTC.

This rearrangement joins TRBV4-2 to TRBJ2-3, with TRBD2 identical over 15 bases. V was clipped by 3 bases and J by 5 bases; unmatched bases: 6. The CDR3 contains 17 residues. Per germline, CDR1 LGHNA and CDR2 YNFKEQ. CDR3 in amino acids: CASSQAPGLAGGDTQYF. The CDR3, as DNA: TGTGCCAGCAGCCAGGCTCCGGGACTAGCGGGAGGAGATACGCAGTATTTT.

The genes are TRBV29-1 and TRBJ1-2; TRBD1 agrees at 7 bases. Germline V lookup: CDR1 SQVTM, CDR2 ANQGSEA. V was clipped by 0 bases and J by 8 bases; unmatched bases: 0. This CDR3 comprises 11 residues. The CDR3 loop is CSVEETGGYTF. The CDR3 DNA reads as TGCAGCGTTGAAGAGACAGGGGGCTACACCTTC.